The clone carrying this TCR delta chain was seen only a few times. The TCRdb protein comes from a much larger clone and disagrees with this DNA's translation at residue 4, likely due to a read error; the protein given here is derived from the DNA. The ends lost 5 bases at V and 3 bases at J; junction bases unmatched: 11. The CDR3 consists of 16 residues. Germline V gives CDR1 GEAIGNYY, CDR2 EKD. The record originates from a study of gamma-delta T cells after stem cell transplantation. TCRdb re-called the RT-PCR reads with CATT. The sample has 1,500 to 1,900 delta-chain clones, 1.5% to 2% seen once. V gene TRDV2 combines with J gene TRDJ1; TRDD3 agrees at 10 bases. This receptor was taken from a human donor. It is not recorded whose cells these are; they may come from a transplant donor. Sequenced material: gamma-delta T cells. CDR3 sequence: CACGTVGDTYPDKLIF. The CDR3 DNA sequence: TGTGCCTGTGGCACTGTGGGGGATACTTACCCCGATAAACTCATCTTT.